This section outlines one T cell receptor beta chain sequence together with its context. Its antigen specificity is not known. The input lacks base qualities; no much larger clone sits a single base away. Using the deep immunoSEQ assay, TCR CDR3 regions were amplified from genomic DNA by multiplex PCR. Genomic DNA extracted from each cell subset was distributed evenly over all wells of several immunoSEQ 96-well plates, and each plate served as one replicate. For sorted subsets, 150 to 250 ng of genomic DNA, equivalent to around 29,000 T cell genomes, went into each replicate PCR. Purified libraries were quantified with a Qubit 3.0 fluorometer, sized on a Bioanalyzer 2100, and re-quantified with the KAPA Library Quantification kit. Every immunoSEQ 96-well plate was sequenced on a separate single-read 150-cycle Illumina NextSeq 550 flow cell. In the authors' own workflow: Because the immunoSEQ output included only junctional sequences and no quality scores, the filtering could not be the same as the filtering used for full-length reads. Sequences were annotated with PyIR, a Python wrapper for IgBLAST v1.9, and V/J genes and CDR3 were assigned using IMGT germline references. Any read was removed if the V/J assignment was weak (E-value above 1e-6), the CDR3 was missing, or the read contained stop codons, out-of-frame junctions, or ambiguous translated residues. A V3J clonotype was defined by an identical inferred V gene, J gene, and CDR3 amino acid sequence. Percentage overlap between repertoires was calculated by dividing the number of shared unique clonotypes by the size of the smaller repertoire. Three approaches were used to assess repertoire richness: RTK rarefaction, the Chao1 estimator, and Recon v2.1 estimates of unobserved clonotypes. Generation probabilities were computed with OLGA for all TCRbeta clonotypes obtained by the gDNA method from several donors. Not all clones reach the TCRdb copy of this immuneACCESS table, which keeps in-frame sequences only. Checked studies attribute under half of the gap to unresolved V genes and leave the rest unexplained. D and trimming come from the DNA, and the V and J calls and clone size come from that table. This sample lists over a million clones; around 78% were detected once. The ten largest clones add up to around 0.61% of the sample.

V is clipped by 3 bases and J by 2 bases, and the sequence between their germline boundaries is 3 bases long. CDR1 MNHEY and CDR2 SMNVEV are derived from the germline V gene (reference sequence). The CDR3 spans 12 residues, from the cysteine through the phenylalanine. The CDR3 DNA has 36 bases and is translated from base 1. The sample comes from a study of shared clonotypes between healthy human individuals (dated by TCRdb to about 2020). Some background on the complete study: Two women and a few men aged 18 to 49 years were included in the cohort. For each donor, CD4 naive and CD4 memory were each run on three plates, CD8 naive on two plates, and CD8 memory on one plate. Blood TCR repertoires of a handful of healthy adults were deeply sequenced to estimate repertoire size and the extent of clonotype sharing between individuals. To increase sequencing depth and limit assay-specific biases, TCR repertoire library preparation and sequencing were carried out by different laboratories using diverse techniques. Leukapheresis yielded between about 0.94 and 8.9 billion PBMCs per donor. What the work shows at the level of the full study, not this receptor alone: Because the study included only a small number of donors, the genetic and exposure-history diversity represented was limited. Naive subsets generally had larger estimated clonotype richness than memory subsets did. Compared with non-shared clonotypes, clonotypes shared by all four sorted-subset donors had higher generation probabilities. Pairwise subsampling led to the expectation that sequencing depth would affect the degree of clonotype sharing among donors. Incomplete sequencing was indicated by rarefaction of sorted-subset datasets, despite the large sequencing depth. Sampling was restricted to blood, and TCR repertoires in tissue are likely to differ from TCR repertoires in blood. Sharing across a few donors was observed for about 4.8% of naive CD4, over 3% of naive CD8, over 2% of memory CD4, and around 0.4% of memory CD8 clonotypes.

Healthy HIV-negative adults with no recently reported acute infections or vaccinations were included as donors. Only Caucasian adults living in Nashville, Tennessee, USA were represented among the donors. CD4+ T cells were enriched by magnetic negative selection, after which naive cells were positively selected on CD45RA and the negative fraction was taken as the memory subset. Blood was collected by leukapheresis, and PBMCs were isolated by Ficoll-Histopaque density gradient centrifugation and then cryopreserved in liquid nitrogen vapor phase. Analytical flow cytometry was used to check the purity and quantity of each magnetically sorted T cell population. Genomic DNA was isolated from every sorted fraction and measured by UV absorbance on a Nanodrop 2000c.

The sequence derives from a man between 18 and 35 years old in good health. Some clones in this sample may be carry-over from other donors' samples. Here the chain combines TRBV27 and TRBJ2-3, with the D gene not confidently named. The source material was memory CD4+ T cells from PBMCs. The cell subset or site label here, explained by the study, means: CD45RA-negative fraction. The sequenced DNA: TGTGCCAGCAGTTTCCTCACAGATACGCAGTATTTT. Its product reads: CASSFLTDTQYF.